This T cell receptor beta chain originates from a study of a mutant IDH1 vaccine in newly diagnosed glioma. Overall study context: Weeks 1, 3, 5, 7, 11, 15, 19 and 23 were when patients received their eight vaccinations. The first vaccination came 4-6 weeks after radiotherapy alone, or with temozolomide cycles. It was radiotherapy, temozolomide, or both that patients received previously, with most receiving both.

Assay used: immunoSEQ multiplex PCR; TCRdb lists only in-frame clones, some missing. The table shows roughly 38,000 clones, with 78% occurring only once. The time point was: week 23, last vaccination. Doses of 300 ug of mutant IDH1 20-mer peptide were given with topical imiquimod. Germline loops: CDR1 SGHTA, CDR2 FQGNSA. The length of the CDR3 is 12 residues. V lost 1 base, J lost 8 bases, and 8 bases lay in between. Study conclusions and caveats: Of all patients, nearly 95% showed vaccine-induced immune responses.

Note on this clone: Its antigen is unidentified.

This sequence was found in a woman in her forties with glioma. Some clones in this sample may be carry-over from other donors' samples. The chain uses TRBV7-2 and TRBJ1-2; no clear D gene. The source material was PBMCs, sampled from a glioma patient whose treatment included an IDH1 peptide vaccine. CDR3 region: CASSLGAGGYTF. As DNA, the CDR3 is TGTGCCAGCAGCTTAGGGGCGGGGGGCTACACCTTC. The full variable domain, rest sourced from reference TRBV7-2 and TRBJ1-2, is GAGVSQSPSNKVTEKGKDVELRCDPISGHTALYWYRQSLGQGLEFLIYFQGNSAPDKSGLPSDRFSAERTGGSVSTLTIQRTQQEDSAVYLCASSLGAGGYTFGSGTRLTVV.